This entry lists 18 T cell receptor beta chains sequenced from one sample in a study of blood T cell repertoires in COVID-19 (TCRdb year 2020). Library prep was done by the immunoSEQ multiplex PCR assay. Sourced from immuneACCESS, this table was stored by TCRdb with only in-frame sequences that have V and J called. A share of the clones is absent; for the studies checked, an unresolved V gene accounts for under half, and the remainder has no known explanation. The sample yields 210,000 or so clones; roughly 81% were counted once. Jointly, the top ten make up more than 4.5% of the sample. The sequencing input was peripheral blood. The receptor source for this set is an older woman with active or convalescent COVID-19.

This clone was observed once. The chain has TRBV29-1 and TRBJ2-3; D might be TRBD2 (5 bases). Germline V CDR1 and CDR2: SQVTM, ANQGSEA. CDR3 length: 16 amino acids. Deletions cut 3 bases from V and 6 bases from J, with 22 bases between. The CDR3 coding sequence is TGCAGCGTTGAGAAAGCGGCTGGCGGTGTGGGTGATACGCAGTATTTT. Amino acid sequence: CSVEKAAGGVGDTQYF.

The chain recombines TRBV6-1 with TRBJ1-1; 11 bases map to TRBD1. Germline V gene sequence: CDR1 MNHNS, CDR2 SASEGT. The CDR3 sequence is 15 residues long. V shed 1 base and J 11 bases; nucleotides not matched to a gene: 9. The CDR3 sequence: CASSEGDRGVLRAFF. DNA of the CDR3: TGTGCCAGCAGTGAAGGGGACAGGGGGGTCCTTAGGGCTTTCTTT.

The chain joins TRBV4-1 to TRBJ2-3, with D unclear. V was clipped by 2 bases and J by 0 bases, with 9 bases between them. Germline CDR1 is MGHRA and CDR2 is YSYEKL. The CDR3 is 15 residues long. CDR3 DNA sequence: TGCGCCAGCAGCCAACGAGGAACTAGCACAGATACGCAGTATTTT. Translated, it gives CASSQRGTSTDTQYF.

The sample holds a few counts of this clone. The rearrangement joins TRBV18 to TRBJ2-7, with D perhaps TRBD1 (5 bases). The germline V and J ends were trimmed by 5 bases and 5 bases, with 10 bases remaining between them. The CDR3 has 12 residues. Germline CDR1 and CDR2: KGHSH and LQKENI. CDR3 residues: CASSSQGHEQYF. As DNA, the CDR3 is TGTGCCAGCTCAAGTCAGGGCCACGAGCAGTACTTC.

The genes are TRBV5-1 and TRBJ1-2; tentative D call: TRBD1 (6 bases). The CDR3 is 14 residues long. The V gene's germline CDR1 is SGHRS and CDR2 YFSETQ. The V end was cut by 4 bases, the J end by 5 bases, with 15 bases between. This CDR3 is CASSRSTGVYGYTF. CDR3 bases: TGCGCCAGCAGCCGATCGACAGGCGTTTATGGCTACACCTTC.

The J gene is TRBJ2-7, the V gene TRBV28, with 7 positions matching TRBD2. CDR3 size: 14 residues. The V gene's germline CDR1 is MDHEN and CDR2 SYDVKM. J gave up 3 bases and V 6 bases, and 8 bases lay outside the gene matches. For the CDR3, the DNA is TGTGCCAGCAGCCGTAATCCGGGAGGCTACGAGCAGTACTTC. It codes for CASSRNPGGYEQYF. Looking up the rest from reference TRBV28 and TRBJ2-7 gives the full variable domain: DVKVTQSSRYLVKRTGEKVFLECVQDMDHENMFWYRQDPGLGLRLIYFSYDVKMKEKGDIPEGYSVSREKKERFSLILESASTNQTSMYLCASSRNPGGYEQYFGPGTRLTVT.

The CDR3 here is CASSPFSGGNYNEQFF. CDR3 sequence (DNA): TGTGCCAGCAGCCCTTTTAGCGGGGGTAACTACAATGAGCAGTTCTTC. The V call is TRBV3-1 (or the pseudogene TRBV3-2), the J call TRBJ2-1; 9 bases match TRBD2. The CDR3 is 16 amino acids. CDR1 LGHDT and CDR2 YNNKEL come from the germline V gene (reference sequence). V was clipped by 4 bases and J by 3 bases; unmatched bases: 7.

The chain is built from TRBV2 and TRBJ2-7; 16 bases are shared with TRBD2. V lost 6 bases and J lost 0; bases outside the gene matches: 8. The CDR3 has 18 residues. CDR1 and CDR2 (germline): SNHLY, FYNNEI. CDR3 sequence reads: CASRGPGLAGGPSYEQYF. The DNA for the CDR3 is TGTGCCAGCAGAGGACCGGGACTAGCGGGAGGGCCCTCCTACGAGCAGTACTTC.

The V call is TRBV6-2 or TRBV6-3, the J call TRBJ2-1; D is undetermined. V lost 5 bases and J lost 13, with 12 bases in between. The CDR3 is 11 amino acids. Germline CDR1 is MNHEY and CDR2 is SVGEGT. The CDR3, as DNA: TGTGCCAGCAGTGCACTAAAGGAACAGTTCTTC. Its protein product is CASSALKEQFF.

This sequence joins TRBV5-1 and TRBJ1-1; a possible D gene is TRBD1 (5 bases). With 0 bases removed from V and 3 bases from J, the gap between germline ends came to 9 bases. The CDR3 is 14 residues long. The germline gives CDR1 SGHRS, CDR2 YFSETQ. CDR3 sequence: CASSLAGGYTEAFF. CDR3 coding DNA: TGCGCCAGCAGCTTGGCGGGGGGGTACACTGAAGCTTTCTTT.

V and J are TRBV5-1 and TRBJ2-3; 7 bases match TRBD1. CDR1 is SGHRS and CDR2 is YFSETQ in the germline V gene. The CDR3 is made up of 14 amino acids. Trimming cost V 4 bases and J 2 bases; bases outside gene matches: 4. CDR3 sequence reads: CASSPGTVTDTQYF. CDR3 DNA sequence: TGCGCCAGCAGCCCCGGGACAGTCACAGATACGCAGTATTTT. Drawing the rest from reference TRBV5-1 and TRBJ2-3, the complete variable domain is KAGVTQTPRYLIKTRGQQVTLSCSPISGHRSVSWYQQTPGQGLQFLFEYFSETQRNKGNFPGRFSGRQFSNSRSEMNVSTLELGDSALYLCASSPGTVTDTQYFGPGTRLTVL.

CDR3 coding DNA: TGTGCCAGCAGTCCGGGAAAAACTAGCGGGGACTCCTACGAGCAGTACTTC. Amino acids: CASSPGKTSGDSYEQYF. The rearrangement joins TRBV6-6 to TRBJ2-7, with TRBD2 matching over 10 bases. The CDR3 has 17 amino acids. Germline-derived CDR1 and CDR2 are MNHNY and SVGAGI (reference sequence). Trimming removed 5 bases from V and 0 bases from J; junction bases left unmatched: 10.

This clone was seen once. V usage is TRBV7-2 and J usage is TRBJ2-1, with a tentative D call TRBD1 (6 bases). The length of the CDR3 is 11 residues. The germline V gene has CDR1 SGHTA and CDR2 FQGNSA. Trimming left V 5 bases short and J 10 bases short, with 9 bases between. As DNA, the CDR3 is TGTGCCAGCAGCCCAGGGGTAGAGCAGTTCTTC. Translated: CASSPGVEQFF.

This chain uses TRBV5-6 with TRBJ1-4; no clear D. Germline lookup yields CDR1 SGHDT and CDR2 YYEEEE. The CDR3 is 15 residues long. The V end was cut by 5 bases, the J end by 2 bases, with 13 bases between. CDR3 residues: CASRGRWKTNEKLFF. DNA of the CDR3: TGTGCCAGCAGGGGCAGGTGGAAGACTAATGAAAAACTGTTTTTT.

This chain links TRBV9 with TRBJ2-2; D not resolved. Germline V gene lookup returns CDR1 SGDLS and CDR2 YYNGEE. V was cut by 4 bases and J by 7 bases, with 14 bases left in between. The CDR3 extends over 14 amino acids. CDR3 sequence reads: CASSLGDGGGELFF. In DNA form, the CDR3 reads TGTGCCAGCAGCTTAGGAGATGGTGGCGGGGAGCTGTTTTTT. Full variable domain (missing parts from reference TRBV9 and TRBJ2-2): DSGVTQTPKHLITATGQRVTLRCSPRSGDLSVYWYQQSLDQGLQFLIQYYNGEERAKGNILERFSAQQFPDLHSELNLSSLELGDSALYFCASSLGDGGGELFFGEGSRLTVL.

The gene calls are TRBV5-1 and TRBJ1-6; TRBD1 aligns across 8 bases. This CDR3 comprises 16 residues. Trimming took 4 bases from V and 7 from J; bases not matched to a gene: 10. Germline values: CDR1 SGHRS, CDR2 YFSETQ. The DNA of the CDR3 is TGCGCCAGCAGCCCTGGTCAGGGGGCTTTGAATTCACCCCTCCACTTT. Amino acid sequence: CASSPGQGALNSPLHF.

The V gene is TRBV5-1, the J gene TRBJ2-1; D might be TRBD2 (5 bases). V was shortened by 0 bases and J by 0 bases, with 10 bases between the two germline ends. Looked up from germline, CDR1 is SGHRS and CDR2 is YFSETQ. The CDR3 runs 16 residues. The CDR3 DNA is TGCGCCAGCAGCTTGGGAGGGCGGAGCTCCTACAATGAGCAGTTCTTC. Its translation: CASSLGGRSSYNEQFF.

The chain recombines TRBV28 with TRBJ2-2, with D maybe TRBD1 (6 bases). Germline V gene data show CDR1 as MDHEN and CDR2 as SYDVKM. V lost 5 bases and J 2 bases, leaving 15 bases between the germline ends. This CDR3 is built from 16 residues. CDR3 in DNA: TGTGCCAGCAGTAGCTCGCGGACAGATAACACCGGGGAGCTGTTTTTT. Translated: CASSSSRTDNTGELFF.